A selection of T cell receptor beta chains follows, all from one sample in a study of T cell repertoires in cytomegalovirus infection. Using its own MiXCR run on the reads, TCRdb lists one record per CDR3 protein. The sample carries roughly 350,000 distinct CDR3 sequences, about 35% recorded once. Their antigens remain unidentified. The sequenced sample was cultured PBMCs, obtained from culture after CMV antigen stimulation. The receptor source for this set is a human donor in good health (CMV status not recorded). Some clones in this sample may be carry-over from other donors' samples. Each CDR3 is given without its conserved first and last residue. A D gene is named only where the DNA matches it firmly.

ASSPRVGGSRETQY TRBJ2-5 NA TRBV7-3
ASSLESGSPDGYT TRBJ1-2 NA TRBV5-5
ASSSMDRTSTDTQY TRBJ2-3 TRBD1 TRBV7-6
ASRPEGAGGYNEQF TRBJ2-1 TRBD2 TRBV6-6
ASPSEKDTEKGVDEKLF TRBJ1-4 NA TRBV10-2
ASSPDQGRYNEQF TRBJ2-1 NA TRBV7-2
ASSLPDRAPYNEQF TRBJ2-1 TRBD1 TRBV7-6
ASAARTIALSKLF TRBJ2-2 NA TRBV7-2
SVVPGGVRYEQY TRBJ2-7 TRBD2 TRBV29-1
SAKDRGPDTQY TRBJ2-3 NA TRBV20-1
ASSLGAYTGELF TRBJ2-2 NA TRBV7-2
ASSPSGLAGASYNEQF TRBJ2-1 TRBD2 TRBV28
ASSLVVGASGSAYEQY TRBJ2-7 TRBD2 TRBV7-9
ASSSRLVNEQF TRBJ2-1 NA TRBV28
ASRVTLGDSYNEQF TRBJ2-1 NA TRBV6-2/TRBV6-3
ASGRWNPETQY TRBJ2-5 NA TRBV6-2/TRBV6-3
ASSPRDFDVNEQF TRBJ2-1 NA TRBV7-3
ASSPRDYPTDTQY TRBJ2-3 TRBD2 TRBV7-2
ASSQDRAFSYT TRBJ1-2 NA TRBV4-1
ASSLIAGAPETQY TRBJ2-5 TRBD2 TRBV7-2
ASSFTGIQETQY TRBJ2-5 NA TRBV7-2
ASSFLDGTYEQY TRBJ2-7 NA TRBV7-8
ASCTLNTEAF TRBJ1-1 NA TRBV11-2
SARLTGGNYGYT TRBJ1-2 NA TRBV20-1
ASSFGGQIFEQF TRBJ2-1 NA TRBV7-2
ASTLALSTDTQY TRBJ2-3 NA TRBV7-2
ASTYGRVPGYT TRBJ1-2 NA TRBV5-6
ASSQGLAGVVEQY TRBJ2-7 TRBD2 TRBV4-1
ATSGPILGQGFNYGYT TRBJ1-2 TRBD1 TRBV19
ASSLVVEETQY TRBJ2-5 NA TRBV5-1
ASSPGTGMNQPQH TRBJ1-5 TRBD1 TRBV12-3/TRBV12-4
ASSLDRHNQPQH TRBJ1-5 NA TRBV7-2
ASSDRANEKLF TRBJ1-4 TRBD1 TRBV11-2
ASSLGPSPPNEQF TRBJ2-1 NA TRBV7-3
ASSGAGLGVDTQY TRBJ2-3 NA TRBV28
ASSVQGGPAKQY TRBJ2-7 NA TRBV4-1
ASSYSAPGNTGELF TRBJ2-2 NA TRBV6-2/TRBV6-3
ASSLNGQRTDTQY TRBJ2-3 NA TRBV7-8
ASSLVGGQLPNEKLF TRBJ1-4 TRBD1 TRBV7-2
ASSLGVFLSTDTQY TRBJ2-3 NA TRBV7-2
ASGDRGDTQY TRBJ2-3 TRBD1 TRBV2
ASSPRGTEVSQH TRBJ1-5 NA TRBV12-3/TRBV12-4
ASSTLRQGLQPQH TRBJ1-5 NA TRBV19
ASGEGNTEAF TRBJ1-1 NA TRBV7-2
ASSGPGRRETQY TRBJ2-5 NA TRBV6-1
ASSPAPLAGETQY TRBJ2-5 TRBD2 TRBV7-2
ASSLGLAGKTPNTGELF TRBJ2-2 TRBD2 TRBV7-2
ASSWGPETQY TRBJ2-5 NA TRBV12-3/TRBV12-4
ASSVQGELSGNTIY TRBJ1-3 TRBD1 TRBV5-4
SVEDSKSYEQY TRBJ2-7 NA TRBV29-1
ASSPRRDRGQETQY TRBJ2-5 TRBD1 TRBV18
SAMGPLDEKLF TRBJ1-4 NA TRBV20-1
ASSPPQLLSYNEQF TRBJ2-1 NA TRBV7-9
ATSDLTSGRAKADTQY TRBJ2-3 TRBD2 TRBV24-1
ASSPGLTGGHEQF TRBJ2-1 TRBD2 TRBV7-2
ASSPSRVPEGGGYT TRBJ1-2 NA TRBV12-3/TRBV12-4
ASATPIETEAF TRBJ1-1 NA TRBV25-1
ASSFYGNTIY TRBJ1-3 NA TRBV12-3/TRBV12-4
ASSPTSGRASEQF TRBJ2-1 TRBD2 TRBV5-3